This note documents a single T cell receptor beta chain sequence. Its antigen is currently unknown. This sample is part of a study of a mutant IDH1 vaccine in newly diagnosed glioma. Study at large: Therapy received beforehand was radiotherapy, temozolomide, or both, with most patients given both. Overall study results and limits: Top-clonotype changes in peripheral T cells seemed unrelated to pseudoprogression.

Profiling relied on immunoSEQ multiplex PCR, and the TCRdb table lists in-frame clones only, not all of them. The table records under 80,000 clones, approximately 86% of them present only once. Documented time point: baseline, week 1 (first vaccination visit). Specified treatment: pre-vaccination baseline after standard-of-care therapy. V gave up 1 base and J gave up 2 bases, with 6 bases separating them. Germline CDR1 and CDR2: MDHEN and SYDVKM. The CDR3 totals 13 residues. The TCR was taken from a man aged 30 to 45 with glioma. The sample here was PBMCs, taken from a glioma patient treated with radiotherapy, temozolomide or both. The chain is built from TRBV28 and TRBJ2-7; D not certain. The CDR3 region has the DNA TGTGCCAGCAGTTTATCGTCTCCCTACGAGCAGTACTTC. This sequence encodes CASSLSSPYEQYF.